This T cell receptor beta chain stems from a study of CD8+ T cells in alopecia areata. This CDR3 spans 22 amino acids. Losses at the gene ends were 7 bases for V and 4 bases for J; bases not matched to a gene: 23. Germline values: CDR1 SNHLY, CDR2 FYNNEI. RNA extraction and reverse transcription yielded cDNA as sequencing template. TCRdb keeps only in-frame clones here, not all; method: immunoSEQ multiplex PCR. This table has about 110,000 clones, roughly 64% appearing once. The sequencing input was CD8+ T cells sorted from blood. The sequence came from a human donor in good health. The chain employs TRBV2 and TRBJ2-3; TRBD2 matches at 16 bases. Here the CDR3 reads CASNLLGPGTSGGAVRPDTQYF. The CDR3 nucleotides are TGTGCCAGCAATCTCTTGGGACCCGGGACTAGCGGGGGGGCCGTAAGGCCAGATACGCAGTATTTT.